These T cell receptor beta chains were read from a single sample in a study of blood T cell repertoires in COVID-19. Produced via immunoSEQ multiplex PCR; TCRdb's table is partial and in-frame only. The table records around 110,000 clones, 70% to 85% of them present only once. Source material: peripheral blood. The receptors derive from a man in his 70s with active or convalescent COVID-19. Each CDR3 is given with its conserved first and last residue. A D gene is named only where the DNA matches it firmly. Size tells how often a clone was seen (once, few, many) or the class of an expanded clone, and some rows leave it out.

>-|TRBV7-3|TRBJ1-1|-
CASSLTPDRNTEAFF
TGTGCCAGCAGCTTAACCCCGGACAGAAACACTGAAGCTTTCTTT
>-|TRBV6-5|TRBJ1-1|-
CAGSLEQNTEAFF
TGTGCCGGATCACTAGAGCAGAACACTGAAGCTTTCTTT
>-|TRBV28|TRBJ1-5|TRBD1
CASSPGTGTSNQPQHF
TGTGCCAGCAGTCCCGGGACAGGGACAAGCAATCAGCCCCAGCATTTT
>-|TRBV7-8|TRBJ1-2|-
CASSDPFTGLNYGYTF
TGTGCCAGCAGCGACCCCTTTACGGGACTAAACTATGGCTACACCTTC
>-|TRBV18|TRBJ1-1|-
CASSPRGGRANTEAFF
TGTGCCAGCTCACCACGGGGAGGGCGGGCGAACACTGAAGCTTTCTTT
>-|TRBV7-8|TRBJ2-7|-
CASSPRRGISYEQYF
TGTGCCAGCAGCCCCCGACGGGGGATCTCCTACGAGCAGTACTTC
>once|TRBV3-1/TRBV3-2|TRBJ2-7|TRBD2
CASSQDTLAGVYEQYF
TGTGCCAGCAGCCAAGACACCCTAGCGGGGGTCTACGAGCAGTACTTC
>few|TRBV5-1|TRBJ2-7|TRBD1
CASSLGQGTDEQYF
TGCGCCAGCAGCTTGGGACAGGGTACCGACGAGCAGTACTTC
>-|TRBV27|TRBJ2-3|-
CASTTSIFTDTQYF
TGTGCCAGCACCACTTCAATCTTCACAGATACGCAGTATTTT
>-|TRBV2|TRBJ1-2|-
CASSQGYYGYTF
TGTGCCAGCAGTCAGGGGTACTATGGCTACACCTTC
>-|TRBV9|TRBJ1-3|-
CASSTTGNSGNTIYF
TGTGCCAGCAGCACCACAGGGAACTCTGGAAACACCATATATTTT
>-|TRBV6-5|TRBJ1-5|-
CASSLGRSNQPQHF
TGTGCCAGCAGTTTGGGGAGGAGCAATCAGCCCCAGCATTTT
>-|TRBV28|TRBJ1-4|TRBD1
CASGPPFGTGREKLFF
TGTGCCAGCGGACCTCCGTTCGGGACAGGGCGTGAAAAACTGTTTTTT
>-|TRBV5-1|TRBJ1-4|-
CASSSSGRTNEKLFF
TGCGCCAGCAGCTCCAGCGGGCGGACTAATGAAAAACTGTTTTTT
>-|TRBV19|TRBJ1-1|TRBD1
CASSMSGTGPNTEAFF
TGTGCCAGTAGTATGTCCGGGACAGGGCCGAACACTGAAGCTTTCTTT
>-|TRBV19|TRBJ2-2|TRBD2
CASGRGGTKNTGELFF
TGTGCCAGTGGCCGGGGGGGGACAAAGAACACCGGGGAGCTGTTTTTT
>-|TRBV5-6|TRBJ2-7|-
CASSPLQGYEQYF
TGTGCCAGCAGCCCCCTACAGGGCTACGAGCAGTACTTC
>-|TRBV14|TRBJ1-1|-
CASSQLRGTEAFF
TGTGCCAGCAGCCAACTTAGGGGCACTGAAGCTTTCTTT
>-|TRBV15|TRBJ2-3|TRBD2
CATSRASGRGTDTQYF
TGTGCCACCAGCAGGGCTAGCGGGAGGGGCACAGATACGCAGTATTTT
>-|TRBV9|TRBJ1-2|-
CASSVVAGMTYGYTF
TGTGCCAGCAGCGTAGTCGCAGGGATGACCTATGGCTACACCTTC
>-|TRBV6-4|TRBJ1-1|-
CASSQKGGAEAFF
TGTGCCAGCAGTCAGAAGGGGGGGGCTGAAGCTTTCTTT
>-|TRBV4-1|TRBJ2-3|TRBD2
CASSQGRGGTSGTSDTQYF
TGCGCCAGCAGCCAAGGTCGTGGGGGGACTAGCGGGACATCAGATACGCAGTATTTT
>-|TRBV9|TRBJ1-2|TRBD1
CASSVDIGTGGRGYTF
TGTGCCAGCAGCGTAGATATTGGGACAGGGGGACGTGGCTACACCTTC
>-|TRBV7-2|TRBJ2-3|TRBD2
CASRGLWVTDTQYF
TGTGCCAGCAGGGGACTATGGGTCACAGATACGCAGTATTTT
>-|TRBV5-3|TRBJ2-7|-
CARSFMRASFHEQYF
TGTGCCAGAAGCTTTATGAGGGCCTCGTTCCACGAGCAGTACTTC
>-|TRBV4-1|TRBJ1-3|-
CASSQEIIQISGNTIYF
TGCGCCAGCAGCCAAGAGATTATCCAGATTTCTGGAAACACCATATATTTT
>-|TRBV5-6|TRBJ2-1|-
CASSLVRGHEQFF
TGTGCCAGCAGCTTGGTGCGGGGGCATGAGCAGTTCTTC
>-|TRBV6-1|TRBJ1-1|TRBD1
CASSEEGARNTEAFF
TGTGCCAGCAGTGAGGAGGGGGCGCGGAACACTGAAGCTTTCTTT